The TCR beta chain under discussion was sequenced for a study of cytomegalovirus exposure and HLA in healthy donors (dated by TCRdb to 2017 to 2019). Notes on the research overall: The 550 to 750 repertoires of the first cohort and the 110 or so validation repertoires were produced on the same platform, according to a later analysis. The study aimed to test whether signatures of past pathogen exposure could be identified by cataloging public T cell receptors. High-throughput TCR immunosequencing, statistical association of individual TCRs with disease status, and machine learning were combined to predict cytomegalovirus infection status. Besides the first cohort of roughly 660 subjects, a separate validation cohort made up of some 110 different subjects was used. General findings and caveats noted by the study authors: It was suggested by the authors that the approach could potentially be generalized to other disease states and immunological phenotypes. In vitro tests confirmed that three of the cytomegalovirus-associated TCR beta chains recognize cytomegalovirus antigens. Cytomegalovirus status was reported to be diagnosed by the classifier with high specificity and sensitivity in both the original and validation cohorts. Subsequent analysis determined that TCRs grouped into clusters in the first cohort also showed a tendency toward co-occurrence across the approximately 120 validation repertoires, and roughly 94% of cluster scores exceeded 0. A total of about 180 TCR beta chains were listed by the study as associated with cytomegalovirus. A later analysis had no HLA typing for the validation cohort, so co-occurrence there was scored across all 130 or so repertoires. While some public TCRs were present in many individuals, most TCR sequences turned up only very rarely across donors.

From the cysteine up to the phenylalanine, the CDR3 has a length of 15 residues. Only the CDR3 DNA is retained, 45 bases long and in frame from the first base. V loses 6 bases of germline sequence and J loses 2 bases, and the interval between the two ends is 18 bases. CDR1 and CDR2 (SGHNT, YYREEE) derive from the germline V gene (reference sequence). On this clone itself: Its antigen is unknown. Within one base of it there is no much larger clone, and no base qualities were kept.

To prepare the library, the immunoSEQ multiplex PCR assay was applied. The source study handled its data this way. To diagnose cytomegalovirus status from the catalog of TCR beta chain sequences, a statistical classification framework was built. Not all clones reach the TCRdb copy of this immuneACCESS table, which keeps in-frame sequences only. Checked studies attribute under half of the gap to unresolved V genes and leave the rest unexplained. V, J and clone size are those of that table, while D and trimming were read from the DNA. Across this sample there are 100,000 to 150,000 clones, with 89% seen only once. Of the sample, more than 1.5% is held by the ten largest clones. The donors belonged to the validation cohort of over a hundred subjects, which was separate from the 666-subject first cohort.

Source material: PBMCs. This sequence originates from a woman aged 18 to 35 in good health and CMV-seronegative. The receptor chain draws on TRBV5-4 and TRBJ2-7; a weak D assignment points to TRBD1 (6 bases agree). This receptor has the CDR3 CASTRGDIATYEQYF. The DNA is as follows: TGTGCCAGCACCCGAGGGGACATAGCCACCTACGAGCAGTACTTC. The reference TRBV5-4 and TRBJ2-7 proteins fill in what lies around the CDR3, so the full variable domain reads ETGVTQSPTHLIKTRGQQVTLRCSSQSGHNTVSWYQQALGQGPQFIFQYYREEENGRGNFPPRFSGLQFPNYSSELNVNALELDDSALYLCASTRGDIATYEQYFGPGTRLTVT.